Given below is one T cell receptor (beta chain) in context. Its target is unknown. PCR was performed using 60 Vbeta and 13 Jbeta primers. The protocol was immunoSEQ multiplex PCR, while the TCRdb copy is restricted to in-frame clones and leaves out a portion. The specimen's table records over 65,000 clones. The entry originates in a study of cytomegalovirus exposure and HLA in healthy donors. Study-level results: HLA allele associations emerged for around 15,000 TCR beta sequences in a later analysis, at 0.05 false discovery rate.

In germline, CDR1 is SGHDT, CDR2 YYEEEE. Between the trimmed V and J ends, which lost 4 bases and 8 bases, there was a span of 18 bases. This CDR3 is 14 amino acids long. This TCR was sampled from a woman aged 25 to 39 in good health and CMV-seronegative. The gene calls are TRBV5-6 and TRBJ1-2; perhaps TRBD1 as D (6 bases). What was sequenced was PBMCs. The CDR3 bases are TGTGCCAGCAGCGTATTACAGGGAATAGGCGGCTACACCTTC. Amino acid sequence: CASSVLQGIGGYTF.